These T cell receptor beta chains were read from a single sample in a study of long-term antiretroviral therapy in people with HIV. Here immunoSEQ multiplex PCR was the method, and the copy in TCRdb shows in-frame clones only, minus some. This table holds about 20,000 clones, roughly 80% found once. The input for sequencing was unsorted PBMCs, taken 0.2 years after starting antiretroviral therapy. All receptors come from a woman in her forties with HIV. Both conserved end residues are part of each CDR3. A D gene is named only where the DNA matches it firmly. Clone size is shown for a subset of rows, as once, few, many or a class of expanded clone.

j_call,d_call,v_call,clone_size,cdr3_aa,cdr3_nt
TRBJ1-1,NA,TRBV12-1,NA,CASITPTTQNTEAFF,TGTGCCAGCATCACGCCAACGACTCAGAACACTGAAGCTTTCTTT
TRBJ2-7,NA,TRBV7-6,NA,CASSLVTGGVNEQYF,TGTGCCAGCAGCTTAGTAACAGGAGGGGTCAACGAGCAGTACTTC
TRBJ2-2,NA,TRBV19,NA,CASSIGVIGELFF,TGTGCCAGTAGTATAGGGGTGATCGGGGAGCTGTTTTTT
TRBJ2-3,NA,TRBV6-1,few,CASSESTGTDTQYF,TGTGCCAGCAGTGAATCGACAGGCACAGATACGCAGTATTTT
TRBJ1-6,NA,TRBV11-2,few,CASSLDYAGENSPLHF,TGTGCCAGCAGCTTAGATTACGCCGGGGAGAATTCACCCCTCCACTTT
TRBJ2-2,TRBD2,TRBV7-9,NA,CASSSLAGIAGELFF,TGTGCCAGCAGCTCGTTAGCGGGAATCGCCGGGGAGCTGTTTTTT
TRBJ2-1,TRBD2,TRBV27,NA,CATGRGTIYEQFF,TGTGCCACGGGGCGGGGGACCATCTATGAGCAGTTCTTC
TRBJ1-1,NA,TRBV11-2,NA,CASSFDNGTLGAFF,TGTGCCAGCAGCTTTGACAACGGGACACTTGGAGCTTTCTTT
TRBJ1-2,NA,TRBV12-5,NA,CASGLKENYGYTF,TGTGCTAGTGGTTTGAAGGAGAACTATGGCTACACCTTC
TRBJ1-4,NA,TRBV6-1,NA,CASSERRALGNEKLFF,TGTGCCAGCAGTGAAAGGAGGGCACTGGGTAATGAAAAACTGTTTTTT
TRBJ2-7,NA,TRBV7-9,few,CASSFTAASYEQYF,TGTGCCAGCAGCTTCACGGCAGCCTCCTACGAGCAGTACTTC
TRBJ2-1,NA,TRBV4-3,NA,CASSQDLDPHEQFF,TGCGCCAGCAGCCAAGACCTGGACCCCCATGAGCAGTTCTTC
TRBJ1-2,TRBD1,TRBV7-2,NA,CASSSGQGFYGYTF,TGTGCCAGCAGCTCGGGACAGGGGTTCTATGGCTACACCTTC
TRBJ2-4,NA,TRBV10-2,NA,CASRGDHIQYF,TGCGCCAGCAGGGGGGATCACATTCAGTACTTC
TRBJ2-3,NA,TRBV10-3,NA,CAISEGILPTDTQYF,TGTGCCATCAGTGAGGGCATCCTTCCCACAGATACGCAGTATTTT
TRBJ2-3,NA,TRBV6-6,NA,CASTPPTTDTQYF,TGTGCCAGCACCCCACCCACCACAGATACGCAGTATTTT
TRBJ1-1,TRBD1,TRBV7-9,NA,CASSTLTGGPNTEAFF,TGTGCCAGCAGCACACTAACAGGGGGACCGAACACTGAAGCTTTCTTT
TRBJ2-7,TRBD2,TRBV11-2,NA,CASSFSYGRGGYEQYF,TGTGCCAGCAGCTTTTCGTACGGTCGGGGGGGCTACGAGCAGTACTTC
TRBJ2-1,TRBD1,TRBV6-5,NA,CASSSTGVPYNEQFF,TGTGCCAGCAGCTCGACAGGGGTTCCCTACAATGAGCAGTTCTTC
TRBJ1-1,NA,TRBV7-9,once,CASSSPRLVNTEAFF,TGTGCCAGCAGCTCCCCCAGATTGGTCAACACTGAAGCTTTCTTT
TRBJ1-6,NA,TRBV30,NA,CAWSVGGDSPLHF,TGTGCCTGGAGTGTGGGCGGGGATTCACCCCTCCACTTT
TRBJ2-1,NA,TRBV27,NA,CASSLSLWGPSSYNEQFF,TGTGCCAGCAGTTTATCCCTCTGGGGTCCGAGCTCCTACAATGAGCAGTTCTTC
TRBJ1-5,NA,TRBV4-2,NA,CASSQGGAFGNQPQHF,TGTGCCAGCAGCCAAGGGGGGGCATTCGGCAATCAGCCCCAGCATTTT
TRBJ2-5,NA,TRBV4-1,NA,CASSQGTGPETQYF,TGCGCCAGCAGCCAAGGAACAGGTCCAGAGACCCAGTACTTC
TRBJ1-4,TRBD1,TRBV30,medium-sized,CAWRGTVLNEKLFF,TGTGCCTGGAGGGGGACAGTCCTTAATGAAAAACTGTTTTTT
TRBJ1-6,NA,TRBV7-9,NA,CASSFPRDDSPLHF,TGTGCCAGCAGCTTCCCCAGGGATGATTCACCCCTCCACTTT
TRBJ2-2,TRBD1,TRBV9,NA,CASSSGTGASTGELFF,TGTGCCAGCAGCTCAGGGACAGGAGCCTCTACCGGGGAGCTGTTTTTT
TRBJ2-7,TRBD1,TRBV5-1,NA,CASSRQGESSYEQYF,TGCGCCAGCAGCCGACAGGGAGAAAGCTCCTACGAGCAGTACTTC
TRBJ2-2,NA,TRBV30,NA,CAWQKLGGNTGELFF,TGTGCCTGGCAAAAACTCGGGGGGAACACCGGGGAGCTGTTTTTT
TRBJ2-5,TRBD2,TRBV7-9,NA,CASGGGQETQYF,TGTGCCAGCGGCGGGGGCCAAGAGACCCAGTACTTC
TRBJ2-3,TRBD2,TRBV4-2,NA,CASSQDSIAISGRGGTQYF,TGTGCCAGCAGCCAAGATTCCATTGCGATAAGCGGGAGGGGTGGTACGCAGTATTTT
TRBJ2-7,NA,TRBV6-1,NA,CASSEGPGTYEQYF,TGTGCCAGCAGTGAAGGTCCAGGGACCTACGAGCAGTACTTC
TRBJ2-3,NA,TRBV29-1,NA,CSVEDRWGWSTDTQYF,TGCAGCGTTGAAGATCGTTGGGGATGGAGCACAGATACGCAGTATTTT
TRBJ2-5,NA,TRBV27,NA,CASKTGTHQETQYF,TGTGCCAGCAAAACAGGGACACACCAAGAGACCCAGTACTTC
TRBJ2-4,TRBD2,TRBV9,NA,CASSPRTSNIQYF,TGTGCCAGCAGCCCACGGACTAGCAACATTCAGTACTTC
TRBJ1-3,NA,TRBV6-1,NA,CASSEEPAYSGNTIYF,TGTGCCAGCAGTGAGGAACCTGCTTACTCTGGAAACACCATATATTTT
TRBJ2-7,NA,TRBV6-5,NA,CASSLGLVSYEQYF,TGTGCCAGCAGCCTGGGACTGGTCTCCTACGAGCAGTACTTC
TRBJ2-1,NA,TRBV2,once,CASKGLSSYNEQFF,TGTGCCAGCAAAGGACTTAGCTCCTACAATGAGCAGTTCTTC
TRBJ1-4,NA,TRBV4-1,NA,CASSLGMGEKLFF,TGCGCCAGCAGCCTAGGAATGGGGGAAAAACTGTTTTTT
TRBJ1-1,NA,TRBV29-1,NA,CSSGLKTEAFF,TGCAGCAGTGGACTTAAGACTGAAGCTTTCTTT
TRBJ2-1,NA,TRBV7-8,NA,CASSLPGNYYNEQFF,TGTGCCAGCAGCTTGCCAGGGAACTACTACAATGAGCAGTTCTTC
TRBJ1-1,NA,TRBV5-1,NA,CASSFGGFGTEAFF,TGCGCCAGCAGCTTTGGGGGGTTCGGGACTGAAGCTTTCTTT
TRBJ1-2,TRBD1,TRBV25-1,NA,CASSELRQGAGGYTF,TGTGCCAGCAGTGAATTGAGACAGGGGGCAGGGGGCTACACCTTC
TRBJ1-2,TRBD1,TRBV2,NA,CASSLTGNYGYTF,TGTGCCAGCAGTCTGACAGGGAACTATGGCTACACCTTC
TRBJ2-5,NA,TRBV18,once,CASSQEETQYF,TGTGCCAGCTCCCAGGAAGAGACCCAGTACTTC
TRBJ1-2,NA,TRBV4-3,NA,CASSRSSGGYGYTF,TGCGCCAGCAGCCGCTCGTCCGGGGGCTATGGCTACACCTTC
TRBJ2-7,NA,TRBV4-3,NA,CASSQERFYEQYF,TGCGCCAGCAGCCAAGAGAGGTTCTACGAGCAGTACTTC
TRBJ2-2,TRBD2,TRBV6-6,NA,CASSPSGRANTGELFF,TGTGCCAGCAGCCCCAGCGGGAGGGCGAACACCGGGGAGCTGTTTTTT